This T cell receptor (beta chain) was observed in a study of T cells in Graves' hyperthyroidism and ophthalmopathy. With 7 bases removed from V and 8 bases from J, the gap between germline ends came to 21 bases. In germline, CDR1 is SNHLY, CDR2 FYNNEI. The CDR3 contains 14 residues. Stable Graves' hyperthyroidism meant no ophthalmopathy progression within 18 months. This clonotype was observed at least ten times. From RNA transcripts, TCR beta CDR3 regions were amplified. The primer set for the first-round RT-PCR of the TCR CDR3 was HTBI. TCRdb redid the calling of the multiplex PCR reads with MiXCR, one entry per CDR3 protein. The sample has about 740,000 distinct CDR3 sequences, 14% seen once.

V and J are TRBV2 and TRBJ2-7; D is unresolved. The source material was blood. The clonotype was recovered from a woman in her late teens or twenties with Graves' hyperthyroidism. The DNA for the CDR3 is TGTGCCAGCACCAATGGTCCTCTCCAACATAAGCAGTACTTC. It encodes CASTNGPLQHKQYF.